Presented here are 18 T cell receptor beta chains from one specimen sequenced in a study of T cells expressing NK-cell markers. TCRdb re-called the 5' RACE reads; one entry per CDR3 protein, DNA not given. The specimen's table records roughly 350,000 distinct CDR3 sequences. The material sequenced was blood T cells: a sorted CD56 or NKG2C T cell subset, CD4+ or CD8+ T cells, or bulk PBMC T cells (not recorded which). The source is a man aged 18 to 69 in good health.

The rearrangement joins TRBV7-9 to TRBJ2-1; the D call from TCRdb, TRBD1, cannot be confirmed without DNA. Per germline, CDR1 SEHNR and CDR2 FQNEAQ (reference sequence). The CDR3 runs to 15 residues. The CDR3 region is CASSPTNYRVPEQFF.

This chain connects TRBV12-3 or TRBV12-4 to TRBJ1-3; TCRdb reports TRBD1, a call that lacks DNA to check it against. The CDR3 loop spans 17 amino acids. CDR3: CASRGTGVRSSGNTIYF.

This chain connects TRBV9 to TRBJ2-5; TCRdb's D gene call, TRBD2, goes unchecked for lack of DNA. The CDR3 runs to 15 residues. Germline values: CDR1 SGDLS, CDR2 YYNGEE. CDR3 in amino acids: CASRPRLAGGETQYF.

The chain recombines TRBV28 with TRBJ2-4; TCRdb's D gene call, TRBD1, goes unchecked for lack of DNA. The CDR3 consists of 18 residues. Germline CDR1 is MDHEN and CDR2 is SYDVKM. CDR3 sequence reads: CASSLNGGVLKAKNIQYF.

V is TRBV5-1 and J is TRBJ2-5. The germline V gene has CDR1 SGHRS and CDR2 YFSETQ. There are 14 residues in the CDR3. The CDR3 region is CASSSGRSEETQYF.

The V call is TRBV29-1, the J call TRBJ2-3. Germline CDR1 reads SQVTM; CDR2 reads ANQGSEA. There are 15 residues in the CDR3. The CDR3 loop reads CSVEGFGRSTDTQYF.

The CDR3 spells CASSQDQGLAGYNEQFF. The chain combines TRBV3-1 with TRBJ2-1; TCRdb calls TRBD2, which cannot be checked without DNA. The germline V gene encodes CDR1 LGHDT and CDR2 YNNKEL (reference sequence). The CDR3 loop spans 17 amino acids.

V is TRBV5-4 and J is TRBJ1-4. This CDR3 is built from 20 residues. The germline V gene encodes CDR1 SGHNT and CDR2 YYREEE (reference sequence). This CDR3 reads CASSLALTRNSFATNEKLFF.

The CDR3 protein is CASSADRGRVVGTEAFF. V is TRBV7-8 and J is TRBJ1-1; the TCRdb call, TRBD1, lacks DNA for checking. From germline, CDR1 is SGHVS and CDR2 FQNEAQ. The CDR3 consists of 17 residues. The entire variable domain, with the rest obtained from reference TRBV7-8 and TRBJ1-1, is as follows: GAGVSQSPRYKVAKRGQDVALRCDPISGHVSLFWYQQALGQGPEFLTYFQNEAQLDKSGLPSDRFFAERPEGSVSTLKIQRTQQEDSAVYLCASSADRGRVVGTEAFFGQGTRLTVV.

The CDR3 is CASSPLQGSFSYNEQFF. The rearrangement joins TRBV18 to TRBJ2-1; TCRdb's D call, TRBD1, is unchecked because there is no DNA. Germline CDR1 and CDR2: KGHSH and LQKENI. The CDR3 contains 17 residues. The whole variable domain, filled in from reference TRBV18 and TRBJ2-1, reads NAGVMQNPRHLVRRRGQEARLRCSPMKGHSHVYWYRQLPEEGLKFMVYLQKENIIDESGMPKERFSAEFPKEGPSILRIQQVVRGDSAAYFCASSPLQGSFSYNEQFFGPGTRLTVL.

V usage is TRBV6-5 and J usage is TRBJ2-1; TCRdb reports TRBD2, a call that lacks DNA to check it against. The CDR3 totals 16 residues. Per the germline V gene, CDR1 is MNHEY and CDR2 is SVGAGI. The CDR3 loop is CASSYSSLANYNEQFF.

The chain has TRBV7-8 and TRBJ2-5; TCRdb designates TRBD2, a call that cannot be tested without DNA. The CDR3 spans 18 residues. CDR1 is SGHVS and CDR2 is FQNEAQ in the germline V gene. The CDR3 is CASSRGLAGGGVQETQYF. The full variable domain, its missing parts supplied by reference TRBV7-8 and TRBJ2-5, is GAGVSQSPRYKVAKRGQDVALRCDPISGHVSLFWYQQALGQGPEFLTYFQNEAQLDKSGLPSDRFFAERPEGSVSTLKIQRTQQEDSAVYLCASSRGLAGGGVQETQYFGPGTRLLVL.

The chain uses TRBV6-5 and TRBJ2-7; TCRdb names TRBD1, which stays unverified in the absence of DNA. Germline CDR1 and CDR2: MNHEY and SVGAGI. The CDR3 length is 17 residues. The CDR3 here is CASSYYLRGPRNYEQYF.

The chain is built from TRBV24-1 and TRBJ2-5. This CDR3 contains 12 residues. Germline V CDR1 and CDR2: KGHDR, SFDVKD. This CDR3 reads CATSFVVETQYF.

The chain combines TRBV24-1 with TRBJ2-7. This CDR3 is built from 13 residues. Germline V gene sequence: CDR1 KGHDR, CDR2 SFDVKD. This chain's CDR3 is CATSKASSYEQYF.

The V and J genes are TRBV18 and TRBJ2-3; TCRdb designates TRBD1, a call that cannot be tested without DNA. This CDR3 is 15 amino acids long. Germline-derived CDR1 and CDR2 are KGHSH and LQKENI. The chain's CDR3 is CASSPPRGKTDTQYF.

The J gene is TRBJ2-3, the V gene TRBV7-3. The germline CDR1 and CDR2 sequences are SGHTA and FQGTGA. The CDR3 spans 13 residues. The CDR3 here is CASSSLTTDTQYF.

The rearrangement uses TRBV19 and TRBJ2-3; TCRdb selects TRBD2, and the lack of DNA leaves this call unchecked. This CDR3 spans 15 amino acids. Germline assignment: CDR1 LNHDA and CDR2 SQIVND (reference sequence). The CDR3 here is CASSGLAGRTDTQYF.